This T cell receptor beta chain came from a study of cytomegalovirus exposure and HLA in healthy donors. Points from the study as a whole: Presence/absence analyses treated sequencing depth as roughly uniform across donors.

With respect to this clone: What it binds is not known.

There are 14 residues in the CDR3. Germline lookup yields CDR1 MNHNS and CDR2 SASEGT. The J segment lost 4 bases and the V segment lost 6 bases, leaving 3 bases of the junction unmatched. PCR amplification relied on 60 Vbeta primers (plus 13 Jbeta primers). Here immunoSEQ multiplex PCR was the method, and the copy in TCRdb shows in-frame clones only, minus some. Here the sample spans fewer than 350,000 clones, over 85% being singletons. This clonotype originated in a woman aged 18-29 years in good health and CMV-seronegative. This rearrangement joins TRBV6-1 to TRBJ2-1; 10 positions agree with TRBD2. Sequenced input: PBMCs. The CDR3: CASSSSGGYNEQFF. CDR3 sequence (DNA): TGTGCCAGCAGCTCTAGCGGGGGTTACAATGAGCAGTTCTTC.